This TCR beta chain was observed in a study of blood T cell repertoires in COVID-19. Looking at the study overall: The origin of the acute and convalescent COVID-19 samples was the United States, Italy and Spain.

The ends were cut back, 3 bases at V and 2 bases at J, with 14 bases in the middle. This CDR3 has 15 residues. CDR1 SGHTA and CDR2 FQGNSA come from the germline V gene. Study processing details: From reference gene primer amplification, estimates of nucleated cell counts were derived. Libraries were prepared by immunoSEQ multiplex PCR; TCRdb keeps only in-frame clonotypes and omits some of them. D and trimming come from the DNA, and the V and J calls and clone size come from that table. The sample holds about 110,000 clones, roughly 83% seen once. The sample consisted of peripheral blood. The V call is TRBV7-2, the J call TRBJ2-7; a possible D gene is TRBD2 (6 bases). This clonotype originated in a human donor in a cohort sampled during active COVID-19. This CDR3 is CASSFSAGTTYEQYF. In DNA, the CDR3 is TGTGCCAGCAGCTTTTCTGCGGGAACTACCTACGAGCAGTACTTC.